This TCR beta chain was sequenced during a study of glioma-infiltrating T cells after dendritic cell vaccination. This CDR3 is 13 amino acids long. V gave up 6 bases and J gave up 0 bases, with 6 bases separating them. Germline V gene sequence: CDR1 MNHEY, CDR2 SMNVEV (reference sequence). Time point here: after dendritic cell vaccination, including at tumor progression/relapse. Using immunoSEQ multiplex PCR, the repertoire was profiled, and TCRdb retains in-frame clones only, with some absent. This sample has tens of thousands of clones, with roughly four fifths found just once. The specimen comprised blood, sampled after dendritic cell vaccination. This sequence joins TRBV27 and TRBJ1-5; D is uncertain. This sequence originates from a human donor with glioblastoma. In DNA form, the CDR3 reads TGTGCCAGCAGCTATTATAGCAATCAGCCCCAGCATTTT. This translates into CASSYYSNQPQHF.